The clone carrying this TCR beta chain occurred a few times. These data are taken from a study of early T cells in non-severe SARS-CoV-2 infection. Study-level background: Sequencing used unsorted whole-blood bulk RNA, so chains lack pairing.

Molecules of cDNA were individually given unique molecular identifiers that were attached to them. TCRdb independently ran MiXCR on the 5' RACE reads; one entry per CDR3 protein. The sample yields approximately 40,000 distinct CDR3 sequences, approximately 11% seen once. Germline lookup yields CDR1 SGHRS and CDR2 YFSETQ. The junction had 5 bases not matched to a gene; V was cut back by 6 bases and J by 3 bases. This CDR3 has 14 residues. This chain links TRBV5-1 with TRBJ2-3, with 9 bases matching TRBD1. The sequencing sample was made of whole blood. The sequence came from an adult who was a healthcare worker with PCR-confirmed SARS-CoV-2 infection or an uninfected control (not recorded which). CDR3 residues: CASIPGQGTDTQYF. DNA of the CDR3: TGCGCCAGCATCCCCGGACAGGGGACAGATACGCAGTATTTT.